One T cell receptor beta chain is described in this entry. The data belong to a study of T-cell memory formation after mild COVID-19. Via MiXCR, TCRdb re-called the 5' RACE reads, giving one row per CDR3 protein. The data contain about 350,000 distinct CDR3 sequences, about an eighth of them singletons. CDR3 length: 15 residues. Germline CDR1 and CDR2: KGHDR and SFDVKD. V lost 7 bases, J lost 3 bases, and 6 bases stayed unmatched. The receptor was isolated from a man aged 18-30 years who had mild COVID-19 (a few samples of this study predate the infection). Cell type and time point are not known. What was sequenced was PBMCs or a T cell subset sorted from them (not recorded which). The V and J genes are TRBV24-1 and TRBJ2-3, with 10 bases that match TRBD2. CDR3 in DNA: TGTGCCACCAGAGAGCGGGGGGGTTTAACAGATACGCAGTATTTT. It yields the protein CATRERGGLTDTQYF.